A single sample gave rise to the 15 T cell receptor beta chains below, sequenced in a study of OX40 agonist ivuxolimab in advanced cancers. The table came from immunoSEQ multiplex PCR; TCRdb's copy has only in-frame clones and leaves some out. The table records 65,000 to 90,000 clones, roughly 90% of them present only once. Material: CD4+ or CD8+ T cells sorted from blood, obtained in a trial of the OX40 agonist ivuxolimab. These receptors all come from an adult with an advanced solid tumor such as melanoma, head and neck, liver or kidney cancer.

The J gene is TRBJ2-2, the V gene TRBV19; unclear D gene. With 3 bases removed from V and 7 bases from J, the gap between germline ends came to 6 bases. In germline, CDR1 is LNHDA, CDR2 SQIVND (reference sequence). The CDR3 runs to 12 residues. CDR3 nucleotides: TGTGCCAGTAGTATCTTAGGCGGGGAGCTGTTTTTT. Translating it yields CASSILGGELFF.

This clone has just one count. This rearrangement joins TRBV5-1 to TRBJ1-2; no reliable D call. CDR3 length equals 13 residues. Germline CDR1 is SGHRS and CDR2 is YFSETQ. With 0 bases removed from V and 4 bases from J, the gap between germline ends came to 7 bases. CDR3 residues: CASSLDTPYGYTF. Written as DNA, the CDR3 is TGCGCCAGCAGCTTGGACACCCCCTATGGCTACACCTTC. Complete variable domain (other parts from reference TRBV5-1 and TRBJ1-2): KAGVTQTPRYLIKTRGQQVTLSCSPISGHRSVSWYQQTPGQGLQFLFEYFSETQRNKGNFPGRFSGRQFSNSRSEMNVSTLELGDSALYLCASSLDTPYGYTFGSGTRLTVV.

This clone was recorded only once. The V gene is TRBV9, the J gene TRBJ2-1; D remains unclear. The CDR3 runs to 14 residues. Germline CDR1 and CDR2: SGDLS and YYNGEE. Trimming took 0 bases from V and 9 from J, leaving 13 bases between them. CDR3 nucleotide sequence: TGTGCCAGCAGCGTAGTCCAAGGGTATGGTGAGCAGTTCTTC. It encodes CASSVVQGYGEQFF. The complete variable domain, with remaining parts taken from reference TRBV9 and TRBJ2-1, reads DSGVTQTPKHLITATGQRVTLRCSPRSGDLSVYWYQQSLDQGLQFLIQYYNGEERAKGNILERFSAQQFPDLHSELNLSSLELGDSALYFCASSVVQGYGEQFFGPGTRLTVL.

V gene TRBV5-4 combines with J gene TRBJ2-1; D is unclear. Germline CDR1 is SGHNT and CDR2 is YYREEE (reference sequence). The CDR3 spans 14 residues. V gave up 4 bases and J gave up 9 bases, with 17 bases separating them. The CDR3 region has the DNA TGTGCCAGCAGCCAAACTCTAGGATTGGGTGAGCAGTTCTTC. Its protein is CASSQTLGLGEQFF.

The chain links TRBV6-1 to TRBJ1-5, with D perhaps TRBD1 (6 bases). Deletions cut 4 bases from V and 4 bases from J, with 17 bases between. Looked up from germline, CDR1 is MNHNS and CDR2 is SASEGT. CDR3 length equals 16 residues. DNA for the CDR3: TGTGCCAGCAGTGGGGAACAGGGCTGGGGAAATCAGCCCCAGCATTTT. Protein product: CASSGEQGWGNQPQHF.

V usage is TRBV19 and J usage is TRBJ1-2, with 10 nucleotides matching TRBD1. The CDR3 covers 17 residues. Germline CDR1 and CDR2: LNHDA and SQIVND (reference sequence). Trimming at V came to 3 bases and at J to 1 base, leaving 8 bases not matched to a gene. The CDR3 DNA reads TGTGCCAGTAGTATCTTCGGGACAGGGGTCGGTAACTATGGCTACACCTTC. Residues: CASSIFGTGVGNYGYTF.

This clone was seen only once. The rearrangement uses TRBV6-5 and TRBJ2-7, with unresolved D. Germline V CDR1 and CDR2: MNHEY, SVGAGI. This CDR3 has 16 residues. Trimming removed 0 bases at V and 3 bases at J, with 15 bases between. The CDR3 DNA follows: TGTGCCAGCAGTTACTCGATCGGCCAGGTTAGCTACGAGCAGTACTTC. Its protein is CASSYSIGQVSYEQYF.

This clone appeared a few times. The rearrangement uses TRBV7-2 and TRBJ2-6; 9 bases are a match to TRBD1. The CDR3 has 18 amino acids. The V gene end was trimmed by 5 bases and the J gene end by 0 bases; junction bases not matched to a gene: 8. Germline assignment: CDR1 SGHTA and CDR2 FQGNSA. The CDR3 loop reads CASSVGQGFPSGANVLTF. Written as DNA, the CDR3 is TGTGCCAGCAGCGTAGGACAGGGGTTTCCCTCTGGGGCCAACGTCCTGACTTTC. The full variable domain, completed using reference TRBV7-2 and TRBJ2-6, is GAGVSQSPSNKVTEKGKDVELRCDPISGHTALYWYRQSLGQGLEFLIYFQGNSAPDKSGLPSDRFSAERTGGSVSTLTIQRTQQEDSAVYLCASSVGQGFPSGANVLTFGAGSRLTVL.

The chain joins TRBV15 to TRBJ1-5; the D gene is possibly TRBD1 (6 bases). V was cut by 5 bases and J by 6 bases, with 23 bases left in between. This CDR3 comprises 17 residues. Germline CDR1 LNHNV, CDR2 YYDKDF (reference sequence). The CDR3 nucleotides are TGTGCCACCAGCCACACCGCCCGAGGGGGGCTTGGTCAGCCCCAGCATTTT. Encoded protein: CATSHTARGGLGQPQHF. Combining the CDR3 with reference TRBV15 and TRBJ1-5 gives the whole variable domain DAMVIQNPRYQVTQFGKPVTLSCSQTLNHNVMYWYQQKSSQAPKLLFHYYDKDFNNEADTPDNFQSRRPNTSFCFLDIRSPGLGDTAMYLCATSHTARGGLGQPQHFGDGTRLSIL.

The rearrangement links TRBV7-8 to TRBJ2-5, with D possibly TRBD1 on 6 matching bases. The CDR3 is made up of 14 amino acids. The germline CDR1 and CDR2 sequences are SGHVS and FQNEAQ. V lost 5 bases and J 2 bases, leaving 12 bases between the germline ends. This CDR3 reads CASSPRTVQETQYF. As DNA, the CDR3 is TGTGCCAGCAGCCCACGGACAGTTCAAGAGACCCAGTACTTC.

The V call is TRBV11-2, the J call TRBJ1-1; D is uncertain. This CDR3 is 12 amino acids long. V was trimmed by 6 bases and J by 2 bases, leaving 7 bases between them. Germline assignment: CDR1 SGHAT and CDR2 FQNNGV. The CDR3 is CASSTVNTEAFF. CDR3 nucleotide sequence: TGTGCCAGCAGTACCGTAAACACTGAAGCTTTCTTT.

The chain carries TRBV5-1 and TRBJ2-5; D uncertain. The J call may not be correct, given that the DNA end is closer to TRBJ2-7. There are 13 residues in the CDR3. Germline CDR1 SGHRS, CDR2 YFSETQ. The CDR3 region is CASSGGSSYEQYF. CDR3 in DNA: TGCGCCAGCAGCGGCGGAAGCTCCTACGAGCAGTACTTC.

V and J are TRBV7-2 and TRBJ2-7, with 8 bases matching TRBD2. The V gene end was trimmed by 1 base and the J gene end by 6 bases; junction bases not matched to a gene: 11. The CDR3 consists of 16 residues. Looked up from germline, CDR1 is SGHTA and CDR2 is FQGNSA. The CDR3 bases are TGTGCCAGCAGCTTAGAGGGGACTAGGCCTACGCGCGAGCAGTACTTC. Its protein is CASSLEGTRPTREQYF.

The V gene is TRBV9, the J gene TRBJ1-3, with 8 bases identical to TRBD1. CDR3 length equals 16 residues. The germline V gene has CDR1 SGDLS and CDR2 YYNGEE. V lost 2 bases, J lost 0 bases, and 4 bases stayed unmatched. CDR3 sequence reads: CASSVFDRGSGNTIYF. The DNA of the CDR3 is TGTGCCAGCAGCGTTTTTGACAGGGGCTCTGGAAACACCATATATTTT.

The V call is TRBV4-1, the J call TRBJ2-1; TRBD2 is a possible D gene (5 bases). There are 15 residues in the CDR3. The germline V gene encodes CDR1 MGHRA and CDR2 YSYEKL. The ends were cut back, 4 bases at V and 2 bases at J, with 12 bases in the middle. CDR3 coding DNA: TGCGCCAGCAGCCCGACTACAGCCCCCTACAATGAGCAGTTCTTC. As protein: CASSPTTAPYNEQFF.